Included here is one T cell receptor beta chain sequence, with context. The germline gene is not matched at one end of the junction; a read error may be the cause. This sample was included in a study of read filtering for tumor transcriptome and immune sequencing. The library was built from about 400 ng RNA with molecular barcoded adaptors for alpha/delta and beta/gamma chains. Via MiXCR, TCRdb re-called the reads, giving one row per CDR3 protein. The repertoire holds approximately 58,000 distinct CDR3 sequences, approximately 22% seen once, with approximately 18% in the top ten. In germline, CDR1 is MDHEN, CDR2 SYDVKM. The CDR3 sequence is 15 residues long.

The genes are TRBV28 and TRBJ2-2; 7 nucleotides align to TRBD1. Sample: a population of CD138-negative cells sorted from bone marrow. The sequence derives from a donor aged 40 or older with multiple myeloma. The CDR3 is CSSTPGQMNAGELFF. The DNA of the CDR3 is TGTTCCAGCACTCCGGGACAGATGAACGCCGGGGAGCTGTTTTTT.